A selection of T cell receptor beta chains follows, all from one sample in a study of T cell responses to AZD1222 COVID-19 vaccine. The assay was immunoSEQ multiplex PCR, and TCRdb's table has in-frame clones only and misses some. Of about 140,000 clones in the sample, about 92% were seen once. Sequenced here: peripheral blood, sampled on day 0 of AZD1222 vaccination. These receptors originate from an adult in good health. Both conserved end residues are part of each CDR3. A D gene is named only where the DNA matches it firmly. Rows may omit the clone size; those that give it use once, few, many or a size class.

d_gene: NA; abundance: NA; v_gene: TRBV4-2; j_gene: TRBJ1-5; CDR3aa: CASSQVLGGPTQPQHF; CDR3nt: TGTGCCAGCAGCCAAGTTCTAGGTGGCCCAACCCAGCCCCAGCATTTT
d_gene: NA; abundance: NA; v_gene: TRBV14; j_gene: TRBJ2-3; CDR3aa: CASSPQRASVTQYF; CDR3nt: TGTGCCAGCAGCCCCCAGCGGGCTAGCGTTACGCAGTATTTT
d_gene: TRBD1; abundance: NA; v_gene: TRBV7-8; j_gene: TRBJ1-1; CDR3aa: CASSRRQGDRRTEAFF; CDR3nt: TGTGCCAGCAGCCGCAGGCAGGGGGATCGTCGTACTGAAGCTTTCTTT
d_gene: TRBD2; abundance: NA; v_gene: TRBV6-1; j_gene: TRBJ2-7; CDR3aa: CASSELSGRDDEQYF; CDR3nt: TGTGCCAGCAGTGAGTTAAGCGGGAGGGATGACGAGCAGTACTTC
d_gene: TRBD1; abundance: NA; v_gene: TRBV6-2/TRBV6-3; j_gene: TRBJ1-2; CDR3aa: CASSSHRDRDGYTF; CDR3nt: TGTGCCAGCAGTTCACACCGGGACAGGGACGGCTACACCTTC
d_gene: NA; abundance: NA; v_gene: TRBV19; j_gene: TRBJ2-5; CDR3aa: CASSIGSGIGQETQYF; CDR3nt: TGTGCCAGTAGTATAGGATCGGGGATCGGCCAAGAGACCCAGTACTTC
d_gene: TRBD2; abundance: NA; v_gene: TRBV6-5; j_gene: TRBJ2-1; CDR3aa: CASSTLAGVGEQFF; CDR3nt: TGTGCCAGCAGTACACTAGCGGGAGTCGGTGAGCAGTTCTTC
d_gene: NA; abundance: once; v_gene: TRBV9; j_gene: TRBJ2-3; CDR3aa: CASSVAPGLDTQYF; CDR3nt: TGTGCCAGCAGCGTAGCCCCGGGCCTTGATACGCAGTATTTT
d_gene: NA; abundance: NA; v_gene: TRBV4-1; j_gene: TRBJ1-2; CDR3aa: CASSQDWAENYGYTF; CDR3nt: TGCGCCAGCAGCCAAGATTGGGCAGAGAACTATGGCTACACCTTC
d_gene: NA; abundance: NA; v_gene: TRBV6-6; j_gene: TRBJ1-2; CDR3aa: CASVAGSPPSAGYTF; CDR3nt: TGTGCCAGCGTGGCAGGGTCCCCTCCGTCGGCTGGCTACACCTTC
d_gene: TRBD1; abundance: NA; v_gene: TRBV3-1/TRBV3-2; j_gene: TRBJ2-2; CDR3aa: CASSQELDRDSWVNTGELFF; CDR3nt: TGTGCCAGCAGCCAAGAATTGGATAGGGACAGTTGGGTGAACACCGGGGAGCTGTTTTTT
d_gene: NA; abundance: NA; v_gene: TRBV29-1; j_gene: TRBJ1-2; CDR3aa: CSVDVGDGYTF; CDR3nt: TGCAGCGTTGATGTGGGGGATGGCTACACCTTC
d_gene: NA; abundance: few; v_gene: TRBV21-1; j_gene: TRBJ1-3; CDR3aa: CASSKARACPYGAGNTIYF; CDR3nt: TGTGCCAGCAGCAAAGCCCGCGCATGTCCGTATGGTGCTGGAAACACCATATATTTT
d_gene: NA; abundance: NA; v_gene: TRBV6-1; j_gene: TRBJ2-5; CDR3aa: CASSAIYDWASRTQETQYF; CDR3nt: TGTGCCAGCAGTGCCATATACGATTGGGCCTCGAGAACGCAAGAGACCCAGTACTTC
d_gene: NA; abundance: NA; v_gene: TRBV14; j_gene: TRBJ1-5; CDR3aa: CASSLPNQPQHF; CDR3nt: TGTGCCAGCAGCCTTCCAAATCAGCCCCAGCATTTT
d_gene: NA; abundance: NA; v_gene: TRBV12-3/TRBV12-4; j_gene: TRBJ1-5; CDR3aa: CASSLAENQPQHF; CDR3nt: TGTGCCAGCAGTTTAGCCGAAAATCAGCCCCAGCATTTT
d_gene: NA; abundance: NA; v_gene: TRBV7-3; j_gene: TRBJ2-1; CDR3aa: CASSSGSTRGNEQFF; CDR3nt: TGTGCCAGCAGCTCCGGGAGTACCCGGGGGAATGAGCAGTTCTTC
d_gene: NA; abundance: NA; v_gene: TRBV28; j_gene: TRBJ1-4; CDR3aa: CASRGNRVEREKLFF; CDR3nt: TGTGCCAGCAGGGGGAACAGGGTGGAACGTGAAAAACTGTTTTTT
d_gene: TRBD1; abundance: NA; v_gene: TRBV5-1; j_gene: TRBJ1-2; CDR3aa: CASSFRGRFYGYTF; CDR3nt: TGCGCCAGCAGCTTTAGGGGGCGTTTCTATGGCTACACCTTC
d_gene: NA; abundance: few; v_gene: TRBV5-1; j_gene: TRBJ2-2; CDR3aa: CASMGGDPNTGELFF; CDR3nt: TGCGCCAGCATGGGGGGAGACCCTAACACCGGGGAGCTGTTTTTT
d_gene: TRBD1; abundance: NA; v_gene: TRBV28; j_gene: TRBJ2-5; CDR3aa: CASSPTGGETQYF; CDR3nt: TGTGCCAGCAGTCCAACAGGGGGAGAGACCCAGTACTTC
d_gene: NA; abundance: NA; v_gene: TRBV29-1; j_gene: TRBJ1-1; CDR3aa: CSVEQGRTEAFF; CDR3nt: TGCAGCGTTGAGCAGGGACGCACTGAAGCTTTCTTT
d_gene: TRBD2; abundance: NA; v_gene: TRBV19; j_gene: TRBJ2-3; CDR3aa: CASSPTGLAPRSLVDTQYF; CDR3nt: TGTGCCAGTAGTCCCACGGGACTAGCGCCGCGGAGTTTAGTAGATACGCAGTATTTT
d_gene: TRBD1; abundance: NA; v_gene: TRBV7-8; j_gene: TRBJ1-4; CDR3aa: CASSPWLGTGVEKLFF; CDR3nt: TGTGCCAGCAGCCCGTGGCTCGGGACAGGGGTCGAAAAACTGTTTTTT
d_gene: NA; abundance: once; v_gene: TRBV12-5; j_gene: TRBJ1-5; CDR3aa: CASGLGQGNQPQHF; CDR3nt: TGTGCTAGTGGTTTGGGACAGGGCAATCAGCCCCAGCATTTT
d_gene: NA; abundance: NA; v_gene: TRBV3-1/TRBV3-2; j_gene: TRBJ1-5; CDR3aa: CASSQDEGHQPQHF; CDR3nt: TGTGCCAGCAGCCAAGATGAAGGGCATCAGCCCCAGCATTTT
d_gene: TRBD1; abundance: NA; v_gene: TRBV4-3; j_gene: TRBJ1-2; CDR3aa: CASSQAADRGVGGYTF; CDR3nt: TGCGCCAGCAGCCAAGCTGCCGACAGGGGAGTGGGTGGCTACACCTTC
d_gene: NA; abundance: NA; v_gene: TRBV19; j_gene: TRBJ1-1; CDR3aa: CASSIDSLNTEAFF; CDR3nt: TGTGCCAGTAGTATAGATTCCCTGAACACTGAAGCTTTCTTT
d_gene: TRBD2; abundance: NA; v_gene: TRBV6-5; j_gene: TRBJ2-1; CDR3aa: CASSYFRLAGNEQFF; CDR3nt: TGTGCCAGCAGTTACTTTCGGCTAGCGGGGAATGAGCAGTTCTTC
d_gene: NA; abundance: NA; v_gene: TRBV5-1; j_gene: TRBJ2-7; CDR3aa: CASSLAGSSYEQYF; CDR3nt: TGCGCCAGCAGCTTGGCTGGCAGCTCCTACGAGCAGTACTTC
d_gene: TRBD2; abundance: NA; v_gene: TRBV27; j_gene: TRBJ2-3; CDR3aa: CASSTLAGRGTDTQYF; CDR3nt: TGTGCCAGCAGTACTTTAGCGGGGAGGGGCACAGATACGCAGTATTTT
d_gene: NA; abundance: NA; v_gene: TRBV6-5; j_gene: TRBJ2-3; CDR3aa: CASSQEGLSDTQYF; CDR3nt: TGTGCCAGCAGTCAGGAGGGCCTCTCAGATACGCAGTATTTT
d_gene: NA; abundance: NA; v_gene: TRBV9; j_gene: TRBJ2-2; CDR3aa: CASSERTGELFF; CDR3nt: TGTGCCAGCAGCGAAAGGACAGGGGAGCTGTTTTTT
d_gene: TRBD1; abundance: NA; v_gene: TRBV2; j_gene: TRBJ1-1; CDR3aa: CASRSGTGAGEAFF; CDR3nt: TGTGCCAGCAGATCCGGGACAGGGGCAGGTGAAGCTTTCTTT
d_gene: NA; abundance: NA; v_gene: TRBV4-1; j_gene: TRBJ1-2; CDR3aa: CASSQGGPIYGYTF; CDR3nt: TGCGCCAGCAGCCAAGGGGGCCCGATTTATGGCTACACCTTC
d_gene: NA; abundance: NA; v_gene: TRBV3-1/TRBV3-2; j_gene: TRBJ2-2; CDR3aa: CASSNPGELFF; CDR3nt: TGTGCCAGCAGCAACCCCGGGGAGCTGTTTTTT
d_gene: NA; abundance: NA; v_gene: TRBV29-1; j_gene: TRBJ2-3; CDR3aa: CSVEEGLSGTDTQYF; CDR3nt: TGCAGCGTTGAAGAGGGTCTGTCCGGCACAGATACGCAGTATTTT
d_gene: NA; abundance: NA; v_gene: TRBV3-1/TRBV3-2; j_gene: TRBJ1-2; CDR3aa: CASSQDTMWSYYGYTF; CDR3nt: TGTGCCAGCAGCCAAGATACAATGTGGAGCTACTATGGCTACACCTTC
d_gene: NA; abundance: once; v_gene: TRBV5-6; j_gene: TRBJ2-7; CDR3aa: CASSLVQGSNEQYF; CDR3nt: TGTGCCAGCAGCTTGGTCCAGGGGAGCAACGAGCAGTACTTC
d_gene: NA; abundance: NA; v_gene: TRBV19; j_gene: TRBJ2-7; CDR3aa: CASSMSGEQYF; CDR3nt: TGTGCCAGTAGTATGTCGGGGGAGCAGTACTTC
d_gene: TRBD2; abundance: NA; v_gene: TRBV30; j_gene: TRBJ2-2; CDR3aa: CAWTNSGSAWTGELFF; CDR3nt: TGTGCCTGGACTAATAGCGGGAGCGCATGGACCGGGGAGCTGTTTTTT
d_gene: TRBD2; abundance: NA; v_gene: TRBV5-8; j_gene: TRBJ2-5; CDR3aa: CASSPPGTSGRETQYF; CDR3nt: TGTGCCAGCAGCCCCCCCGGGACTAGCGGTCGAGAGACCCAGTACTTC
d_gene: TRBD1; abundance: NA; v_gene: TRBV6-4; j_gene: TRBJ2-7; CDR3aa: CASSPGQFSYEQYF; CDR3nt: TGTGCCAGCAGCCCGGGACAGTTCTCCTACGAGCAGTACTTC
d_gene: NA; abundance: NA; v_gene: TRBV25-1; j_gene: TRBJ2-3; CDR3aa: CASLAADTQYF; CDR3nt: TGTGCCAGCCTCGCGGCAGATACGCAGTATTTT
d_gene: NA; abundance: once; v_gene: TRBV7-3; j_gene: TRBJ1-2; CDR3aa: CASTNPNDYGYTF; CDR3nt: TGTGCCAGCACTAATCCGAACGACTATGGCTACACCTTC
d_gene: NA; abundance: NA; v_gene: TRBV7-2; j_gene: TRBJ1-5; CDR3aa: CASSSLTGRHQPQHF; CDR3nt: TGTGCCAGCAGCTCCCTCACGGGGCGGCATCAGCCCCAGCATTTT
d_gene: NA; abundance: few; v_gene: TRBV4-2; j_gene: TRBJ1-2; CDR3aa: CASSPTQGSNYGYTF; CDR3nt: TGTGCCAGCAGCCCCACACAGGGAAGTAACTATGGCTACACCTTC
d_gene: NA; abundance: NA; v_gene: TRBV6-4; j_gene: TRBJ1-5; CDR3aa: CASNGDYSNQPQHF; CDR3nt: TGTGCCAGCAATGGGGATTATAGCAATCAGCCCCAGCATTTT
d_gene: TRBD1; abundance: NA; v_gene: TRBV4-1; j_gene: TRBJ1-5; CDR3aa: CASSREGTGVMDQPQHF; CDR3nt: TGCGCCAGCAGCCGAGAAGGGACAGGGGTGATGGATCAGCCCCAGCATTTT
d_gene: NA; abundance: NA; v_gene: TRBV6-5; j_gene: TRBJ2-1; CDR3aa: CASSYREYSYNEQFF; CDR3nt: TGTGCCAGCAGTTACAGGGAGTACTCCTACAATGAGCAGTTCTTC
d_gene: NA; abundance: NA; v_gene: TRBV6-2/TRBV6-3; j_gene: TRBJ1-1; CDR3aa: CASSVGTEAFF; CDR3nt: TGTGCCAGCAGTGTGGGTACTGAAGCTTTCTTT